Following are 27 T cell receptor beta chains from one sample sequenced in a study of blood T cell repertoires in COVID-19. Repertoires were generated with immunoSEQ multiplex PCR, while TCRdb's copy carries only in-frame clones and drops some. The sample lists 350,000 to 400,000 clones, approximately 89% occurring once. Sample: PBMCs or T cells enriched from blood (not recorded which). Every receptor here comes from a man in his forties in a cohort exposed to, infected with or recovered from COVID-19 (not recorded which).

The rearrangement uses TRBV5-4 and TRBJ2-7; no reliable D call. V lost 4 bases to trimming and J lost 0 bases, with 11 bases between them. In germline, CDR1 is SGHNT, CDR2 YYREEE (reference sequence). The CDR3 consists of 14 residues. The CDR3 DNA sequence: TGTGCCAGCAGCCCAGACACATTCTCCTACGAGCAGTACTTC. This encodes CASSPDTFSYEQYF. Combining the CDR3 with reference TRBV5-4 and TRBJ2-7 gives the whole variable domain ETGVTQSPTHLIKTRGQQVTLRCSSQSGHNTVSWYQQALGQGPQFIFQYYREEENGRGNFPPRFSGLQFPNYSSELNVNALELDDSALYLCASSPDTFSYEQYFGPGTRLTVT.

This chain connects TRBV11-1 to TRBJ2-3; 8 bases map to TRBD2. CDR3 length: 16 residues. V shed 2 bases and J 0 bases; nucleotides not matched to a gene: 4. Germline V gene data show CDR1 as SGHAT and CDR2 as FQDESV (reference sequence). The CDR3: CASSLIAGRSTDTQYF. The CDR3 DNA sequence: TGTGCCAGCAGCTTAATAGCGGGACGGAGCACAGATACGCAGTATTTT.

The CDR3 loop is CASSLDGRSGGYTF. As DNA, the CDR3 is TGCGCCAGCAGCTTGGATGGCCGGTCGGGGGGCTACACCTTC. This chain connects TRBV5-1 to TRBJ1-2; the D is unclear. CDR1 and CDR2 from the germline V gene are SGHRS and YFSETQ. This CDR3 has 14 amino acids. With 0 bases removed from V and 8 bases from J, the gap between germline ends came to 14 bases.

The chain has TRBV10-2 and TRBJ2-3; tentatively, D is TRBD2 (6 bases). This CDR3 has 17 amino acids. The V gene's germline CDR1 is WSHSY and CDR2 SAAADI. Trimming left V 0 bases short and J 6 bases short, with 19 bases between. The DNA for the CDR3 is TGCGCCAGCAGTGAGTCAGTCTCTAGCGCCAGTCCTGATACGCAGTATTTT. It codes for CASSESVSSASPDTQYF.

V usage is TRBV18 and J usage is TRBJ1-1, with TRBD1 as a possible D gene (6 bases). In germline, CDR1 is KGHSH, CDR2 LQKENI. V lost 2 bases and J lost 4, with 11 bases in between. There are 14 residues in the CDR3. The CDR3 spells CASSPGIGGTEAFF. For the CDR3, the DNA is TGTGCCAGCTCACCAGGTATAGGGGGCACTGAAGCTTTCTTT.

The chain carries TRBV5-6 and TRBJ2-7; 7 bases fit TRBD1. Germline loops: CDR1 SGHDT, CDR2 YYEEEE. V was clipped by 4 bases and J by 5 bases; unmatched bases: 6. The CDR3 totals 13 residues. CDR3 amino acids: CASSLDRVNEQYF. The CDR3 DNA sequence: TGTGCCAGCAGCCTAGACAGGGTTAACGAGCAGTACTTC.

For the CDR3, the DNA is TGCGCCAGCAGCTTAAATAAAGAGACCCAGTACTTC. Amino acid sequence: CASSLNKETQYF. This chain links TRBV5-1 with TRBJ2-5; D uncertain. CDR1 and CDR2 from the germline V gene are SGHRS and YFSETQ. This CDR3 contains 12 residues. V lost 2 bases and J 3 bases, leaving 5 bases between the germline ends.

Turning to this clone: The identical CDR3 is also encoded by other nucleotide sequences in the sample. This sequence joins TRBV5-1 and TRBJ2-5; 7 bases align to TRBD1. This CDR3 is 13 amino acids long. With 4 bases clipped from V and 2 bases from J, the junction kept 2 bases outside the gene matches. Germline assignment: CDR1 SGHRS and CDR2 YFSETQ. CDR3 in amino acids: CASSTGQQETQYF. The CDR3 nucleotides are TGCGCCAGCAGCACGGGACAGCAAGAGACCCAGTACTTC. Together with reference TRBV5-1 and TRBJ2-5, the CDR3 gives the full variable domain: KAGVTQTPRYLIKTRGQQVTLSCSPISGHRSVSWYQQTPGQGLQFLFEYFSETQRNKGNFPGRFSGRQFSNSRSEMNVSTLELGDSALYLCASSTGQQETQYFGPGTRLLVL.

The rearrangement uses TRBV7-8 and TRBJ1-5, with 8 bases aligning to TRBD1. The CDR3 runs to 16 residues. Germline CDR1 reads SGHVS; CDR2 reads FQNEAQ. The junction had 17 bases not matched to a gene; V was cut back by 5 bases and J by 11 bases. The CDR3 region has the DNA TGTGCCAGCAGCCTAACTCCGGGACAGGCTAAATGGTCCCAGCATTTT. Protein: CASSLTPGQAKWSQHF.

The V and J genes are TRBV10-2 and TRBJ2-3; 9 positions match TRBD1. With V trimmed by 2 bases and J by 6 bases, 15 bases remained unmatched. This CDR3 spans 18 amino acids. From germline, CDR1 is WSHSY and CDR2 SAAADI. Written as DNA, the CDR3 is TGCGCCAGCAGTGAGCCGCCCCCCGGACAGGGGTCCGGGGATACGCAGTATTTT. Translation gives CASSEPPPGQGSGDTQYF.

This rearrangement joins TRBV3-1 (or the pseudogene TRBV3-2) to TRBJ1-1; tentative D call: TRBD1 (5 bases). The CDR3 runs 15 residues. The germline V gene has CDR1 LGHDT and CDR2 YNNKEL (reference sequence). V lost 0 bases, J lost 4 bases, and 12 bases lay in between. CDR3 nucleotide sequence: TGTGCCAGCAGCCAAGATTGGGGGGGAGGCACTGAAGCTTTCTTT. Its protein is CASSQDWGGGTEAFF.

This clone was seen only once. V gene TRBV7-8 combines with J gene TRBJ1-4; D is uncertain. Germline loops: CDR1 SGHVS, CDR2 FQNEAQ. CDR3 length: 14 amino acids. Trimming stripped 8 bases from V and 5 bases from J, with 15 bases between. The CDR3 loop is CASAATGRNEKLFF. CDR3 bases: TGTGCCAGCGCAGCGACGGGTAGAAATGAAAAACTGTTTTTT.

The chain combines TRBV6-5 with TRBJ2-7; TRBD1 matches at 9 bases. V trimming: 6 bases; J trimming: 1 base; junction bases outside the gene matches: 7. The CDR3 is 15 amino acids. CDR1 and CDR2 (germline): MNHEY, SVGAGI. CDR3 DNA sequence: TGTGCCAGCAGCTGGGGGGACAGGGCATCCTACGAGCAGTACTTC. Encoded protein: CASSWGDRASYEQYF.

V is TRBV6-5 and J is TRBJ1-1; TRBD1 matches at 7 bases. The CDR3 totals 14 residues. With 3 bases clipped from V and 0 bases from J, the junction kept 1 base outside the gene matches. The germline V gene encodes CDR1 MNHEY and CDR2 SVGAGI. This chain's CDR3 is CASSYGTVNTEAFF. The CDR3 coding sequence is TGTGCCAGCAGTTATGGGACAGTGAACACTGAAGCTTTCTTT.

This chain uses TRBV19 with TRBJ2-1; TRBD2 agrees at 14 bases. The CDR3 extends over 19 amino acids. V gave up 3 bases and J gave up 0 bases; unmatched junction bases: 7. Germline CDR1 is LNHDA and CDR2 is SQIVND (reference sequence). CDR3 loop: CASSIRTSGRTYSYNEQFF. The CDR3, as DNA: TGTGCCAGTAGTATCCGGACTAGCGGGAGGACCTACTCCTACAATGAGCAGTTCTTC.

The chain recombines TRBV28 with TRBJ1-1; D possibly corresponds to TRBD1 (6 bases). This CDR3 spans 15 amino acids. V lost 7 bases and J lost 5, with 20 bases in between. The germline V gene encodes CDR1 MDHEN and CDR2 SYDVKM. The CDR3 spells CASTPLGGIGTEAFF. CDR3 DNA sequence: TGTGCCAGCACCCCCCTAGGGGGAATAGGGACTGAAGCTTTCTTT.

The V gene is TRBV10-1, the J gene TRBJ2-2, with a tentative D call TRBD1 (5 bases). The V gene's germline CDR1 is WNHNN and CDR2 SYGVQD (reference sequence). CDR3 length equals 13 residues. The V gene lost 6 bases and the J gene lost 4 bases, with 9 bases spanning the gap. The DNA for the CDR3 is TGCGCCAGCAGCGCCAGGGCCACCGGGGAGCTGTTTTTT. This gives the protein CASSARATGELFF.

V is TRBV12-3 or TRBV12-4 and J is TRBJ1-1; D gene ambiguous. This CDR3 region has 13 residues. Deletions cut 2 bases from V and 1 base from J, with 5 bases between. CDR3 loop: CASSLSGNTEAFF. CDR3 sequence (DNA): TGTGCCAGCAGTTTATCAGGGAACACTGAAGCTTTCTTT.

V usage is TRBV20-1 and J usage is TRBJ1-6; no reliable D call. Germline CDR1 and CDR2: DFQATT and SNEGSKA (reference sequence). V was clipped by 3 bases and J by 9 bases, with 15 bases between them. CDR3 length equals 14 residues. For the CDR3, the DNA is TGCAGTGCTAGTGACCTGGCTGATTCTTCACCCCTCCACTTT. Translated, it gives CSASDLADSSPLHF.

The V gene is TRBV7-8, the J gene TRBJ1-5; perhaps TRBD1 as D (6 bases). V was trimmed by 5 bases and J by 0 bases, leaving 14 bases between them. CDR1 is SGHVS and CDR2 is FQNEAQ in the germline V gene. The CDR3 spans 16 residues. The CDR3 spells CASSAGQPYSNQPQHF. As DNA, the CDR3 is TGTGCCAGCAGCGCCGGACAGCCTTATAGCAATCAGCCCCAGCATTTT.

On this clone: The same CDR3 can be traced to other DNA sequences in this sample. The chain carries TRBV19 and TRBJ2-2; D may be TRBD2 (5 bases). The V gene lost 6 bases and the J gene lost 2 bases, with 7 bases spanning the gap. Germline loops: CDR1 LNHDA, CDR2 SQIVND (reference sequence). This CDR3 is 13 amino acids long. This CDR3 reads CASSGGNTGELFF. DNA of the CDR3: TGTGCCAGTAGCGGAGGCAACACCGGGGAGCTGTTTTTT.

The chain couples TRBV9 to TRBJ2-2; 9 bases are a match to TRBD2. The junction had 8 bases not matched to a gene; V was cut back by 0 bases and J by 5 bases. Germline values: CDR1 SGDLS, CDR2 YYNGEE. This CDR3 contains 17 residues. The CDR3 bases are TGTGCCAGCAGCGTAGGACCCGGGACTAGCAGGACCGGGGAGCTGTTTTTT. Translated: CASSVGPGTSRTGELFF.

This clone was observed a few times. CDR3: CASSHTGENGYTF. In DNA form, the CDR3 reads TGTGCCAGCAGCCACACAGGGGAAAATGGCTACACCTTC. This chain connects TRBV3-1 (or the pseudogene TRBV3-2) to TRBJ1-2, with TRBD1 identical over 7 bases. This CDR3 has 13 residues. The germline CDR1 and CDR2 sequences are LGHDT and YNNKEL (reference sequence). After removal of 3 bases from V and 6 bases from J, the junction contained 4 bases not matched to a gene.

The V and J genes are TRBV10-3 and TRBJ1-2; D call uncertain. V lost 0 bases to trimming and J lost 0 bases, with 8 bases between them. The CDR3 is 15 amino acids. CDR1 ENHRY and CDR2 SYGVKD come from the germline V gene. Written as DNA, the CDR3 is TGTGCCATCAGTGAGTCGCTGGCAGCTAACTATGGCTACACCTTC. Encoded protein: CAISESLAANYGYTF.

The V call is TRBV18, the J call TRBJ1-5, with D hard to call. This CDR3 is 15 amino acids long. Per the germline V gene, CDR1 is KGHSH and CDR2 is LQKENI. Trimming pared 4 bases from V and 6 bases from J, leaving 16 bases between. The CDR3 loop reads CASSRKVQDGQPQHF. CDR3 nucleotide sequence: TGTGCCAGCTCACGAAAAGTGCAGGATGGTCAGCCCCAGCATTTT.

CDR3: CASSLHQASGIYNEQFF. For the CDR3, the DNA is TGTGCCAGCAGCTTACATCAAGCTAGCGGGATTTACAATGAGCAGTTCTTC. This chain connects TRBV11-2 to TRBJ2-1; 9 nucleotides line up with TRBD2. CDR3 length: 17 amino acids. Germline V lookup: CDR1 SGHAT, CDR2 FQNNGV. V lost 2 bases, J lost 4 bases, and 9 bases stayed unmatched.

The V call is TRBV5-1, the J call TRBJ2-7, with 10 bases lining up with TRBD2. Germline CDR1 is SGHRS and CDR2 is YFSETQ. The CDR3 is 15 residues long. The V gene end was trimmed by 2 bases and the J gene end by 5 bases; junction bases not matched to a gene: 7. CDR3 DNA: TGCGCCAGCAGCTTAGAGGGTAGCGGGAGGAACGAGCAGTACTTC. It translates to CASSLEGSGRNEQYF.